Listed here are 26 T cell receptor beta chains from one sample, sequenced in a study of shared clonotypes between healthy human individuals. The data were produced by immunoSEQ multiplex PCR, yet TCRdb's version contains in-frame clones alone and is incomplete. Of approximately 2.5 million clones listed, approximately 94% are singletons. The specimen sequenced was naive CD4+ T cells sorted from blood. Documented subset: CD45RA+ positively selected. The receptor set was obtained from a man aged 18 to 29 in good health.

The chain couples TRBV2 to TRBJ1-1; the D is unclear. The ends were cut back, 8 bases at V and 1 base at J, with 11 bases in the middle. Germline V lookup: CDR1 SNHLY, CDR2 FYNNEI. The CDR3 extends over 13 amino acids. The CDR3 spells CASGEGGNTEAFF. Here the CDR3 DNA reads TGTGCCAGCGGGGAGGGAGGGAACACTGAAGCTTTCTTT. Together with reference TRBV2 and TRBJ1-1, the CDR3 gives the full variable domain: EPEVTQTPSHQVTQMGQEVILRCVPISNHLYFYWYRQILGQKVEFLVSFYNNEISEKSEIFDDQFSVERPDGSNFTLKIRSTKLEDSAMYFCASGEGGNTEAFFGQGTRLTVV.

The chain's CDR3 is CASSLGDRRNEQFF. The CDR3 bases are TGTGCCAGCAGCTTAGGGGACAGGCGAAATGAGCAGTTCTTC. The rearrangement joins TRBV7-2 to TRBJ2-1; 8 nucleotides line up with TRBD1. With V trimmed by 1 base and J by 7 bases, 3 bases remained unmatched. The CDR3 has 14 residues. CDR1 SGHTA and CDR2 FQGNSA come from the germline V gene.

The chain has TRBV18 and TRBJ2-1; 9 bases line up with TRBD2. The V gene's germline CDR1 is KGHSH and CDR2 LQKENI. The CDR3 is 16 amino acids. The V segment lost 1 base and the J segment 10 bases; nucleotides outside the gene matches: 11. The CDR3 loop reads CASSPQGGSGTSEQFF. The CDR3 DNA sequence: TGTGCCAGCTCACCACAAGGGGGGTCCGGGACTAGCGAGCAGTTCTTC.

This clone appeared a few times. The V and J genes are TRBV30 and TRBJ1-2; tentatively, D is TRBD1 (5 bases). Germline V gene data show CDR1 as GTSNPN and CDR2 as SVGIG (reference sequence). With 6 bases removed from V and 2 bases from J, the gap between germline ends came to 10 bases. The CDR3 is 12 residues long. CDR3 protein: CACKQENYGYTF. Written as DNA, the CDR3 is TGTGCCTGTAAACAGGAAAACTATGGCTACACCTTC.

The chain joins TRBV5-8 to TRBJ2-7; 7 positions match TRBD1. From germline, CDR1 is SGHTS and CDR2 YDEGEE. This CDR3 contains 15 residues. V shed 4 bases and J 0 bases; nucleotides not matched to a gene: 7. The CDR3 DNA is TGTGCCAGCAGCCTCTACAGGGGAACCTCCTACGAGCAGTACTTC. It is translated as CASSLYRGTSYEQYF. The full variable domain, completed using reference TRBV5-8 and TRBJ2-7, is EAGVTQSPTHLIKTRGQQATLRCSPISGHTSVYWYQQALGLGLQFLLWYDEGEERNRGNFPPRFSGRQFPNYSSELNVNALELEDSALYLCASSLYRGTSYEQYFGPGTRLTVT.

The rearrangement joins TRBV5-1 to TRBJ2-2; D is uncertain. Germline values: CDR1 SGHRS, CDR2 YFSETQ. V shed 4 bases and J shed 4 bases, with 8 bases lying between them. The CDR3 has 13 residues. The CDR3 loop is CASSPLPTGELFF. CDR3 sequence (DNA): TGCGCCAGCAGCCCGCTCCCCACCGGGGAGCTGTTTTTT.

This clone was seen only once. The chain recombines TRBV28 with TRBJ1-5; D gene ambiguous. Trimming pared 2 bases from V and 7 bases from J, leaving 6 bases between. The CDR3 is made up of 12 amino acids. The V gene's germline CDR1 is MDHEN and CDR2 SYDVKM. The CDR3: CASSLSEQPQHF. CDR3 coding DNA: TGTGCCAGCAGTTTAAGTGAACAGCCCCAGCATTTT.

On this clone: The same CDR3 is also encoded by other DNA sequences in this sample. This sequence joins TRBV5-4 and TRBJ1-4; unclear D gene. The CDR3 has 12 residues. V was trimmed by 3 bases and J by 0 bases, leaving 0 bases between them. Germline lookup yields CDR1 SGHNT and CDR2 YYREEE (reference sequence). The CDR3 protein is CASSSTNEKLFF. CDR3 coding DNA: TGTGCCAGCAGCTCAACTAATGAAAAACTGTTTTTT.

The rearrangement joins TRBV5-1 to TRBJ2-2; TRBD2 might be the D (5 bases). The CDR3 has 16 amino acids. Germline CDR1 and CDR2: SGHRS and YFSETQ. V lost 0 bases and J 0 bases, leaving 9 bases between the germline ends. The CDR3 sequence is CASSLGGAANTGELFF. The CDR3 nucleotides are TGCGCCAGCAGCTTGGGGGGAGCCGCGAACACCGGGGAGCTGTTTTTT.

The chain uses TRBV6-1 and TRBJ1-5, with D possibly matching TRBD1 (6 bases). Germline CDR1 reads MNHNS; CDR2 reads SASEGT. Trimming left V 2 bases short and J 0 bases short, with 8 bases between. CDR3 length: 15 residues. The CDR3 DNA follows: TGTGCCAGCAGTGAAAACAGGGCTAGCAATCAGCCCCAGCATTTT. Its translation is CASSENRASNQPQHF.

The genes are TRBV6-5 and TRBJ2-5; D possibly corresponds to TRBD2 (6 bases). Germline CDR1 MNHEY, CDR2 SVGAGI. This CDR3 spans 15 amino acids. Trimming took off 5 bases at V and 4 bases at J, with 17 bases between the two ends. The CDR3 bases are TGTGCCAGCAGTCCGGGGTTTAGGCGGGGAGAGACCCAGTACTTC. Translated: CASSPGFRRGETQYF.

The chain joins TRBV19 to TRBJ2-4, with 8 positions matching TRBD2. The CDR3 is 15 amino acids. CDR1 and CDR2 (germline): LNHDA, SQIVND (reference sequence). J was trimmed by 1 base and V by 5 bases; bases with no gene match: 4. The CDR3 sequence: CASSLLAGAKNIQYF. CDR3 coding DNA: TGTGCCAGTAGTTTATTAGCGGGGGCCAAAAACATTCAGTACTTC. Supplemented by reference TRBV19 and TRBJ2-4, the full variable domain reads DGGITQSPKYLFRKEGQNVTLSCEQNLNHDAMYWYRQDPGQGLRLIYYSQIVNDFQKGDIAEGYSVSREKKESFPLTVTSAQKNPTAFYLCASSLLAGAKNIQYFGAGTRLSVL.

This clone was observed once. The chain combines TRBV7-9 with TRBJ2-5, with unresolved D. CDR1 and CDR2 (germline): SEHNR, FQNEAQ (reference sequence). This CDR3 contains 15 residues. The ends were cut back, 5 bases at V and 1 base at J, with 14 bases in the middle. CDR3 sequence: CASSPLPGGQETQYF. The CDR3 coding sequence is TGTGCCAGCAGCCCCTTACCAGGCGGCCAAGAGACCCAGTACTTC.

The chain links TRBV7-2 to TRBJ2-5; D is possibly TRBD1 (5 bases). The CDR3 consists of 13 residues. The V end was cut by 5 bases, the J end by 7 bases, with 14 bases between. CDR1 is SGHTA and CDR2 is FQGNSA in the germline V gene. The chain's CDR3 is CASSAGPSGTQYF. The CDR3 region has the DNA TGTGCCAGCAGCGCAGGGCCGAGTGGGACCCAGTACTTC.

The chain joins TRBV6-5 to TRBJ1-2; possibly TRBD1 for D (6 bases). Trimming shortened V by 7 bases and J by 8 bases, and 11 bases separated the two germline ends. This CDR3 comprises 11 residues. Germline V lookup: CDR1 MNHEY, CDR2 SVGAGI. CDR3 region: CASKQGGGYTF. In DNA, the CDR3 is TGTGCCAGCAAACAAGGGGGGGGCTACACCTTC.

This sequence joins TRBV7-2 and TRBJ1-5, with 8 bases that match TRBD1. With 5 bases clipped from V and 4 bases from J, the junction kept 7 bases outside the gene matches. This CDR3 spans 15 amino acids. Germline CDR1 is SGHTA and CDR2 is FQGNSA. The DNA for the CDR3 is TGTGCCAGCAGCCGGGGGACAGGCCCTAATCAGCCCCAGCATTTT. Translation gives CASSRGTGPNQPQHF.

About this clone itself: A junction end diverges from the germline sequence, so it may reflect a read error. The V gene is TRBV5-1, the J gene TRBJ2-7; a weak D match, TRBD2 (6 bases). The CDR3 sequence is 9 residues long. Germline V CDR1 and CDR2: SGHRS, YFSETQ. The CDR3 nucleotides read TGCGCCAGCGGCGGGACGTTCTCCTTC. Translating gives CASGGTFSF.

This chain uses TRBV4-1 with TRBJ2-7; TRBD1 agrees at 7 bases. Germline V CDR1 and CDR2: MGHRA, YSYEKL. With V trimmed by 0 bases and J by 10 bases, 6 bases remained unmatched. The CDR3 loop spans 13 amino acids. The CDR3 DNA follows: TGCGCCAGCAGCCAAGAGACAGGGCTCGCACAGTACTTC. It yields the protein CASSQETGLAQYF.

V is TRBV19 and J is TRBJ2-5; D may be TRBD2 (5 bases). From germline, CDR1 is LNHDA and CDR2 SQIVND (reference sequence). V was cut by 2 bases and J by 4 bases, with 14 bases left in between. The CDR3 spans 15 residues. The CDR3 is CASSISAFGRETQYF. In DNA, the CDR3 is TGTGCCAGTAGTATAAGTGCATTTGGGAGAGAGACCCAGTACTTC.

The chain links TRBV29-1 to TRBJ1-1; possibly TRBD1 for D (5 bases). V was shortened by 7 bases and J by 4 bases, with 13 bases between the two germline ends. Germline V lookup: CDR1 SQVTM, CDR2 ANQGSEA. The CDR3 is 12 residues long. The DNA for the CDR3 is TGCAGCGCCGTCGGAGGGGCCACTGAAGCTTTCTTT. It is translated as CSAVGGATEAFF.

The V gene is TRBV30, the J gene TRBJ2-2; D is possibly TRBD1 (6 bases). Germline values: CDR1 GTSNPN, CDR2 SVGIG (reference sequence). Trimming pared 5 bases from V and 4 bases from J, leaving 8 bases between. This CDR3 is 12 amino acids long. CDR3 sequence reads: CAWARGTGELFF. CDR3 nucleotides: TGTGCCTGGGCCAGGGGCACCGGGGAGCTGTTTTTT.

This chain links TRBV2 with TRBJ2-2, with D possibly being TRBD1 or TRBD2 (6 bases each). The CDR3 sequence is 14 residues long. V was shortened by 3 bases and J by 6 bases, with 11 bases between the two germline ends. Germline lookup yields CDR1 SNHLY and CDR2 FYNNEI. The CDR3 sequence is CASSESGDSGELFF. The CDR3 nucleotides read TGTGCCAGCAGTGAGTCAGGGGACTCCGGGGAGCTGTTTTTT.

The chain carries TRBV30 and TRBJ2-7; 8 nucleotides match TRBD1. V was clipped by 8 bases and J by 6 bases; unmatched bases: 6. CDR3 size: 11 residues. Germline values: CDR1 GTSNPN, CDR2 SVGIG (reference sequence). CDR3 nucleotides: TGTGCCGAAGGCAGGGGGCGCGAGCAGTACTTC. It translates to CAEGRGREQYF.

V and J are TRBV9 and TRBJ1-3; no definite D call. The V and J ends lost 0 bases and 2 bases respectively, with 6 bases between them. This CDR3 has 14 residues. Germline V lookup: CDR1 SGDLS, CDR2 YYNGEE. This CDR3 is CASSVESTGNTIYF. In DNA, the CDR3 is TGTGCCAGCAGCGTAGAGAGTACTGGAAACACCATATATTTT. Together with reference TRBV9 and TRBJ1-3, the CDR3 gives the full variable domain: DSGVTQTPKHLITATGQRVTLRCSPRSGDLSVYWYQQSLDQGLQFLIQYYNGEERAKGNILERFSAQQFPDLHSELNLSSLELGDSALYFCASSVESTGNTIYFGEGSWLTVV.

This clone was seen more than once but under ten times. The CDR3 loop reads CASTSEGSDQPQHF. CDR3 sequence (DNA): TGTGCCAGCACCTCCGAAGGATCTGATCAGCCCCAGCATTTT. The V gene is TRBV7-9, the J gene TRBJ1-5; no clear D. This CDR3 has 14 amino acids. CDR1 is SEHNR, CDR2 FQNEAQ, per germline (reference sequence). V dropped 7 bases and J dropped 5 bases, with 15 bases sitting between them. Full variable domain (missing parts from reference TRBV7-9 and TRBJ1-5): DTGVSQNPRHKITKRGQNVTFRCDPISEHNRLYWYRQTLGQGPEFLTYFQNEAQLEKSRLLSDRFSAERPKGSFSTLEIQRTEQGDSAMYLCASTSEGSDQPQHFGDGTRLSIL.

The V gene is TRBV19, the J gene TRBJ2-1; TRBD1 aligns across 8 bases. This CDR3 is 13 amino acids long. Germline V gene data show CDR1 as LNHDA and CDR2 as SQIVND (reference sequence). V dropped 7 bases and J dropped 8; count of bases not matched to a gene: 7. CDR3 loop: CASTPDRGYEQFF. CDR3 nucleotides: TGTGCCAGTACCCCCGACAGGGGCTATGAGCAGTTCTTC.